This T cell receptor beta chain was identified during a study of blood T cells in healthy people across ages. Study outcomes and limitations: Possibly, changes in expanded clonotypes were confounded because donor CMV status was unknown.

PCR was performed a second time for roughly 6 to 12 cycles using a sample-barcoded 5' primer and a J-beta primer mix. In TCRdb, the 5' RACE reads were re-called with MiXCR into one record per CDR3 protein. This sample has hundreds of thousands of distinct CDR3 sequences, with about 24% found just once. In its sample, this clonotype was seen a few times. Its antigen is not identified. Germline values: CDR1 SQVTM, CDR2 ANQGSEA. The CDR3 sequence is 13 residues long. Trimming stripped 6 bases from V and 12 bases from J, with 20 bases between. These data also formed part of another study, on T cells of mothers and their children.

This clonotype originated in a boy aged 5 to 17 in good health. Sequencing input: blood. The chain couples TRBV29-1 to TRBJ1-4, with D maybe TRBD1 (6 bases). CDR3 coding DNA: TGCAGCGTACGGGACACGGCCTCGGGGGAACTGTTTTTT. Its translation: CSVRDTASGELFF.